This T cell receptor beta chain was profiled in a study of blood T cells in healthy people across ages. The CDR3 totals 16 residues. Trimming cost V 0 bases and J 2 bases; bases outside gene matches: 4. The germline CDR1 and CDR2 sequences are SGDLS and YYNGEE. The study isolated at least 6 million PBMCs from each sample. The authors ran a second PCR of roughly 6 to 11 cycles using a sample-barcoded 5' primer and a J-beta primer mix. A 12-random-nucleotide template-switch adaptor tagged each cDNA molecule. No fewer than 2.5 million CDR3-containing paired-end reads came from each sample. Via MiXCR, TCRdb re-called the 5' RACE reads, giving one row per CDR3 protein. Among around 820,000 distinct CDR3 sequences listed, 25% were seen once. This sample also appeared in a second study, on T cells of mothers and their children.

This clonotype was obtained from a boy aged 5 to 17 in good health. What was sequenced was blood. The chain joins TRBV9 to TRBJ2-7; 11 bases are shared with TRBD1. The CDR3 region is CASSVGGQGGTYEQYF. CDR3 nucleotide sequence: TGTGCCAGCAGCGTAGGGGGACAGGGGGGAACCTACGAGCAGTACTTC. The full variable domain, its missing parts supplied by reference TRBV9 and TRBJ2-7, is DSGVTQTPKHLITATGQRVTLRCSPRSGDLSVYWYQQSLDQGLQFLIQYYNGEERAKGNILERFSAQQFPDLHSELNLSSLELGDSALYFCASSVGGQGGTYEQYFGPGTRLTVT.